This T cell receptor beta chain comes out of a study of CD8 T cells in ankylosing spondylitis. TCRdb re-analysed the 5' RACE reads in MiXCR, keeping a single row per CDR3 protein. The data show about 260,000 distinct CDR3 sequences, about 24% seen once. Germline CDR1 SGHTA, CDR2 FQGNSA. This CDR3 is built from 15 residues. Losses at the gene ends were 4 bases for V and 4 bases for J; bases not matched to a gene: 6. This clonotype was obtained from a male donor with ankylosing spondylitis or in good health (not recorded which). J is TRBJ2-3 and V is TRBV7-2; 9 nucleotides agree with TRBD2. Sequenced sample: blood, either unsorted or a sorted T cell fraction (not recorded which). The DNA for the CDR3 is TGTGCCAGCAGCTCTAGCGGGGAGGCATCAGATACGCAGTATTTT. Its translation: CASSSSGEASDTQYF.